Following are 10 T cell receptor beta chains from one sample sequenced in a study of T cell responses to AZD1222 COVID-19 vaccine. Generated by immunoSEQ multiplex PCR, the TCRdb table keeps only in-frame clones and is missing some. The table shows under 50,000 clones, with around nine tenths occurring only once. The sequencing here drew on peripheral blood, taken 28 days after the second AZD1222 dose. These receptors were collected from an adult who received the AZD1222 COVID-19 vaccine.

The chain employs TRBV20-1 and TRBJ2-1; D is undetermined. V shed 3 bases and J shed 5 bases, with 11 bases lying between them. CDR1 is DFQATT and CDR2 is SNEGSKA in the germline V gene (reference sequence). The CDR3 has 13 residues. CDR3 loop: CSASVRENNEQFF. The CDR3 region has the DNA TGCAGTGCTAGTGTCAGAGAAAACAATGAGCAGTTCTTC.

J is TRBJ1-1 and V is TRBV10-3, with TRBD1 matching over 8 bases. The V and J ends lost 0 bases and 1 base, in that order; junction bases with no gene match: 1. Germline CDR1 is ENHRY and CDR2 is SYGVKD. The CDR3 is made up of 15 amino acids. This CDR3 is CAISESGTGNTEAFF. In DNA form, the CDR3 reads TGTGCCATCAGTGAGTCAGGGACAGGGAACACTGAAGCTTTCTTT.

This rearrangement joins TRBV7-8 to TRBJ2-7; TRBD1 matches 7 bases. The germline gives CDR1 SGHVS, CDR2 FQNEAQ. This CDR3 is 15 amino acids long. V lost 3 bases to trimming and J lost 6 bases; unmatched junction nucleotides: 11. The chain's CDR3 is CASSLGNLNRGEQYF. In DNA, the CDR3 is TGTGCCAGCAGCTTGGGGAACCTAAACAGGGGCGAGCAGTACTTC.

This chain links TRBV28 with TRBJ2-7; 8 nucleotides match TRBD2. Germline-derived CDR1 and CDR2 are MDHEN and SYDVKM. CDR3 length: 17 amino acids. V shed 4 bases and J 0 bases; nucleotides not matched to a gene: 11. The CDR3 DNA follows: TGTGCCAGCAGTTCGGGGGGGGCGGGACATCACTCCTACGAGCAGTACTTC. It encodes CASSSGGAGHHSYEQYF.

The V and J genes are TRBV13 and TRBJ2-7; the D gene is possibly TRBD1 (6 bases). Germline V gene data show CDR1 as PRHDT and CDR2 as FYEKMQ (reference sequence). CDR3 size: 14 residues. The V end lost 1 base, the J end lost 5 bases, and 12 bases lay between the germline ends. As DNA, the CDR3 is TGTGCCAGCAGCTTAGCTCCGAAGGGGGACGAGCAGTACTTC. Translated: CASSLAPKGDEQYF.

The count of this clone is one. The rearrangement joins TRBV6-5 to TRBJ2-3; 7 nucleotides align to TRBD2. V shed 6 bases, J shed 5 bases, and the junction held 11 bases outside the gene matches. This CDR3 spans 15 amino acids. Germline CDR1 reads MNHEY; CDR2 reads SVGAGI. DNA of the CDR3: TGTGCCAGCAGCTTGGGGAGCGGGGTTGAAGATACGCAGTATTTT. Protein product: CASSLGSGVEDTQYF.

The chain carries TRBV3-1 (or the pseudogene TRBV3-2) and TRBJ2-7; D unclear. Trimming pared 1 base from V and 5 bases from J, leaving 6 bases between. The CDR3 extends over 12 amino acids. Germline loops: CDR1 LGHDT, CDR2 YNNKEL (reference sequence). The CDR3 here is CASSQVSNEQYF. The CDR3 bases are TGTGCCAGCAGCCAAGTTTCCAACGAGCAGTACTTC.

V usage is TRBV7-2 and J usage is TRBJ2-7; 7 bases agree with TRBD2. The junction had 6 bases not matched to a gene; V was cut back by 3 bases and J by 4 bases. The CDR3 contains 14 residues. Germline V lookup: CDR1 SGHTA, CDR2 FQGNSA. CDR3 sequence (DNA): TGTGCCAGCAGCTTGGGAGGGGCCGCGTACGAGCAGTACTTC. Its translation is CASSLGGAAYEQYF.

The chain is built from TRBV27 and TRBJ2-7; no definite D call. Germline V lookup: CDR1 MNHEY, CDR2 SMNVEV (reference sequence). There are 14 residues in the CDR3. The ends were cut back, 5 bases at V and 5 bases at J, with 16 bases in the middle. The CDR3 bases are TGTGCCAGCAGTCCCCGGACGGTTTACGACGAGCAGTACTTC. It specifies CASSPRTVYDEQYF.

The J gene is TRBJ2-3, the V gene TRBV3-1 (or the pseudogene TRBV3-2); D is unclear. This CDR3 spans 14 amino acids. In germline, CDR1 is LGHDT, CDR2 YNNKEL (reference sequence). The V end lost 1 base, the J end lost 4 bases, and 9 bases lay between the germline ends. The CDR3 spells CASSQGTSADTQYF. CDR3 coding DNA: TGTGCCAGCAGCCAAGGAACCTCCGCAGATACGCAGTATTTT.